This T cell receptor (beta chain) was sequenced during a study of CD8 T cells in ankylosing spondylitis. With 1 base removed from V and 4 bases from J, the gap between germline ends came to 14 bases. Germline V gene data show CDR1 as KGHSH and CDR2 as LQKENI. The CDR3 is made up of 15 amino acids. TCRdb itself ran the 5' RACE reads through MiXCR, one entry per CDR3 protein. The data hold around 320,000 distinct CDR3 sequences, with around 20% observed a single time. As regards this clonotype: Its specificity is unknown.

Study results and caveats: Certain motif variants had earlier appeared in reactive arthritis synovial fluid and blood. Disease-linked clones bore a CD8+ phenotype, appearing relatively rarely in peripheral blood. Matched ankylosing spondylitis synovial fluid reportedly contained a significantly enriched population of disease-linked clones.

V usage is TRBV18 and J usage is TRBJ2-7, with D tentatively TRBD2 (5 bases). The sample comprised blood, either unsorted or a sorted T cell fraction (not recorded which). The receptor was isolated from a female donor with ankylosing spondylitis or in good health (not recorded which). The CDR3, as DNA: TGTGCCAGCTCACCACGTGCAGGAGGTGGTTACGAGCAGTACTTC. Its protein product is CASSPRAGGGYEQYF.